This T cell receptor beta chain is drawn from a study of T cells after yellow fever vaccination. Study summary: SMART-Seq v4 Ultra Low Input handled preparation of low-cell-number fractions.

General study results and limits: In post-booster samples, most primary-vaccination clones reappeared (about 95% CD4, roughly 88% CD8). CD4 and CD8 compartments shared a small share of clonotypes.

In germline, CDR1 is SGHNT, CDR2 YYREEE (reference sequence). V lost 2 bases and J lost 11, with 13 bases in between. This CDR3 has 12 residues. A 5'RACE template-switching step, the method used to make TCR cDNA, added a universal primer site and UMIs. MiXCR was run by TCRdb on the 5' RACE reads, yielding one entry per CDR3 protein. Of 250,000 or so distinct CDR3 sequences detected, more than 3.5% appear once; the ten largest clones hold approximately 18%. This clonotype has ten or more counts. As yet, its antigen is unknown. The material was PBMCs, obtained 15 days after the yellow fever booster vaccination. This TCR was recovered from a young man who received the YFV17D yellow fever vaccine. This rearrangement joins TRBV5-4 to TRBJ1-1; D perhaps matches TRBD1 (6 bases). CDR3 bases: TGTGCCAGCAGCTTTTATAGACAGGCGGCTTTCTTT. Translated, it gives CASSFYRQAAFF.